This T cell receptor beta chain was profiled in a study of technical replicates of blood from a handful of donors. The repertoire was sequenced with immunoSEQ multiplex PCR; TCRdb's copy has only in-frame clones and lacks some. The data hold 55,000 to 80,000 clones, with 95% to 98% observed a single time. The V segment lost 6 bases and the J segment 5 bases; nucleotides outside the gene matches: 12. Germline-derived CDR1 and CDR2 are MNHEY and SMNVEV (reference sequence). The CDR3 covers 15 residues. Specimen: T cells isolated from PBMCs. The sequence came from a human donor in good health. The chain employs TRBV27 and TRBJ2-7; 8 bases match TRBD2. This CDR3 reads CASSPPAGELDEQYF. The DNA for the CDR3 is TGTGCCAGCAGCCCCCCAGCGGGAGAACTGGACGAGCAGTACTTC.